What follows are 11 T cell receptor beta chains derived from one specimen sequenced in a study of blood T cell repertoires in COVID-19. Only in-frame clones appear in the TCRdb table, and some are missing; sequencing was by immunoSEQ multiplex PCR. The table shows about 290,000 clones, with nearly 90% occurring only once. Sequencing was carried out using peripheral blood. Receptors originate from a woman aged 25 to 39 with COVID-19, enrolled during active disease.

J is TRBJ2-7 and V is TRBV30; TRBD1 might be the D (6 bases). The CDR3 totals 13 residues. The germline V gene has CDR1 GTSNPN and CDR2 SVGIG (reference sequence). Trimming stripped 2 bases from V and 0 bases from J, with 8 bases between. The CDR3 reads CAWSWTDSYEQYF. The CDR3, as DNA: TGTGCCTGGAGTTGGACAGACTCCTACGAGCAGTACTTC.

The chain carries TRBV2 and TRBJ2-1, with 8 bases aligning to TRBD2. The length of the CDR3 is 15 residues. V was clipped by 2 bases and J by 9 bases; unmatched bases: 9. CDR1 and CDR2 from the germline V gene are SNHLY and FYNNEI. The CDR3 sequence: CASSEFGGGMVEQFF. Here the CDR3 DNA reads TGTGCCAGCAGTGAATTTGGCGGGGGGATGGTTGAGCAGTTCTTC.

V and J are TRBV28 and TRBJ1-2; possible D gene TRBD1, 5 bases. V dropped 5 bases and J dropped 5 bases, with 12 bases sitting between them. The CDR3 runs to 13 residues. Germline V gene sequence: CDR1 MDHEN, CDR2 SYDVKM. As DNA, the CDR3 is TGTGCCAGCAGTAGTGACAGCCGTTATGGCTACACCTTC. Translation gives CASSSDSRYGYTF.

The CDR3 nucleotides read TGTGCCAGCAGCCGAGATCGAACAGGGGTGCTCCCCTACTACTACGAGCAGTACTTC. Translating it yields CASSRDRTGVLPYYYEQYF. The chain links TRBV5-7 to TRBJ2-7; TRBD1 aligns across 7 bases. TRBV5-7 has ORF status, its function being uncertain. CDR3 size: 19 residues. With V trimmed by 4 bases and J by 3 bases, 22 bases remained unmatched.

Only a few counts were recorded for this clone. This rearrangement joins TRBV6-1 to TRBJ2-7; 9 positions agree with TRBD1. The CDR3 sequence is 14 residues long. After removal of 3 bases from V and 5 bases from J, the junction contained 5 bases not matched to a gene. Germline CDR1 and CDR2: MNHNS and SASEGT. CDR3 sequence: CASSEGTGRDEQYF. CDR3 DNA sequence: TGTGCCAGCAGTGAGGGGACAGGGCGCGACGAGCAGTACTTC.

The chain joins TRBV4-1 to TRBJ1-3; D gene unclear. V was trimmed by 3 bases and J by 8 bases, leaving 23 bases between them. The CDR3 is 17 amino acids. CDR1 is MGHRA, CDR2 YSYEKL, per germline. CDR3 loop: CASSQRYRWAQDHTIYF. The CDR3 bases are TGCGCCAGCAGCCAGCGATATCGTTGGGCGCAAGATCACACCATATATTTT.

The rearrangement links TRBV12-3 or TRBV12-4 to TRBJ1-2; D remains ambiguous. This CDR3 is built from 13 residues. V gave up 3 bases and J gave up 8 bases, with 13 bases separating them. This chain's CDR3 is CASSLYGVGGYTF. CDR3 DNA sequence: TGTGCCAGCAGTTTGTACGGGGTGGGAGGCTACACCTTC.

This chain's CDR3 is CATSDLYTGGAYYEQYF. In DNA form, the CDR3 reads TGTGCCACCAGTGATTTGTACACAGGGGGCGCATATTACGAGCAGTACTTC. This chain joins TRBV24-1 and TRBJ2-7; 9 bases fit TRBD1. Germline lookup yields CDR1 KGHDR and CDR2 SFDVKD. The CDR3 is 17 amino acids. Germline trimming cut 0 bases from V and 4 bases from J; bases unmatched to any gene: 9.

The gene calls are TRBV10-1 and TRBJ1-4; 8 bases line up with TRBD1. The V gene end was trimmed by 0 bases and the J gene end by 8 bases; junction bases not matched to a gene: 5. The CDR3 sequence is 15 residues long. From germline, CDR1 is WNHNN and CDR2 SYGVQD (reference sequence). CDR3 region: CASSESRGPKEKLFF. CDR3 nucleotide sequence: TGCGCCAGCAGTGAGTCCAGGGGGCCGAAAGAAAAACTGTTTTTT.

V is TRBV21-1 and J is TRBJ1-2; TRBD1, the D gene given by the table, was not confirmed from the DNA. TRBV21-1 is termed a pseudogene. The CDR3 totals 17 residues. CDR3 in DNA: TGTGCCAGCAGTTTAAAAAGGGGTTGGGGGCGGAACTATGGCTACACCTTC. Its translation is CASSLKRGWGRNYGYTF.

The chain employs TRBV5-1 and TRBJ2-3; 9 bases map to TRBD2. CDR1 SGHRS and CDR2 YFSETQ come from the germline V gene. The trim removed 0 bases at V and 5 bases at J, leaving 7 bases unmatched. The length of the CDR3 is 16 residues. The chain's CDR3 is CASSLVAGAPGDTQYF. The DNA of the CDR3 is TGCGCCAGCAGCTTGGTAGCGGGGGCCCCGGGAGATACGCAGTATTTT.